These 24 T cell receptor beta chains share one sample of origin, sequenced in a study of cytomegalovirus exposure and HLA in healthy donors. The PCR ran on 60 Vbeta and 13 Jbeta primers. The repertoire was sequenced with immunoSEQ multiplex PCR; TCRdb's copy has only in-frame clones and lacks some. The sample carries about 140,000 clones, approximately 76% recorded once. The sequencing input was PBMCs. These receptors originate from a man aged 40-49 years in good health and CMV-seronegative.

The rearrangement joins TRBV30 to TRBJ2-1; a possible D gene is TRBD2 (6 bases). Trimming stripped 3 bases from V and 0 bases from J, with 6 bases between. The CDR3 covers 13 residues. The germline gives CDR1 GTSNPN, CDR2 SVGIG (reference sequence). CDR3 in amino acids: CAWSGGSYNEQFF. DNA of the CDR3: TGTGCCTGGAGCGGGGGCTCCTACAATGAGCAGTTCTTC.

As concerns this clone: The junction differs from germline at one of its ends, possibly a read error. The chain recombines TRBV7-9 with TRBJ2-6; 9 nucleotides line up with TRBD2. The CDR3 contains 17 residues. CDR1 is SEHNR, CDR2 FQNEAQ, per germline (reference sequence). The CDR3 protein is CSSGQGGRASGANVLTF. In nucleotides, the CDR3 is TGTTCCAGCGGCCAGGGCGGGAGGGCCTCTGGGGCCAACGTCCTGACTTTC.

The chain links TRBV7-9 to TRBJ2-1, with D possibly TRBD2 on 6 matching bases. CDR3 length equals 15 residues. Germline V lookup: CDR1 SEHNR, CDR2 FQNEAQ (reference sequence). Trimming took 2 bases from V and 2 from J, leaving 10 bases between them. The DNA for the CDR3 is TGTGCCAGCAGCTTATATACTAGCCCCTACAATGAGCAGTTCTTC. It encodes CASSLYTSPYNEQFF.

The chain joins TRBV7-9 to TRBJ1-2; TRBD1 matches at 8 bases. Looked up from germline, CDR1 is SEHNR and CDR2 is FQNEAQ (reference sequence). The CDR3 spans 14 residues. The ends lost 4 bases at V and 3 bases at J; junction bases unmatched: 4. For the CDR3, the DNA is TGTGCCAGCAGCTCGACAGGGGCCTACTATGGCTACACCTTC. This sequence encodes CASSSTGAYYGYTF.

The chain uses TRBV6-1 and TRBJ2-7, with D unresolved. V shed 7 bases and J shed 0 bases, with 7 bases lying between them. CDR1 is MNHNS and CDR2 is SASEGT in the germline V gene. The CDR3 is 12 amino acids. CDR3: CASKAVSYEQYF. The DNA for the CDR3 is TGTGCCAGCAAGGCGGTCTCCTACGAGCAGTACTTC.

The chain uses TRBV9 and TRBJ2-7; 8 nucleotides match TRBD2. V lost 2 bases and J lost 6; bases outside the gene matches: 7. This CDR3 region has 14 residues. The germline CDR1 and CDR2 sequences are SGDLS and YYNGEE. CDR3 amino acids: CASSVGLGAVEQYF. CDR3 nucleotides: TGTGCCAGCAGCGTGGGACTAGGGGCCGTCGAGCAGTACTTC.

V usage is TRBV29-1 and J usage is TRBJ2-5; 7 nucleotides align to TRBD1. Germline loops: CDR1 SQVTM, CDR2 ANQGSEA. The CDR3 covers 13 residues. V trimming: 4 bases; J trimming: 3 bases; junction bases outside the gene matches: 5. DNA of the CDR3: TGCAGCGTTGCCGCTACAGGGGAAGAGACCCAGTACTTC. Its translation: CSVAATGEETQYF.

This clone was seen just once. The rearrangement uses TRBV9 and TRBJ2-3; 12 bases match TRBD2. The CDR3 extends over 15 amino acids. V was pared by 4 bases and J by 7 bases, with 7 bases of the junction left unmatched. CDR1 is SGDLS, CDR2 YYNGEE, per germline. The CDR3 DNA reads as TGTGCCAGCAGCCCCAGACTAGCGGGGGCCAATACGCAGTATTTT. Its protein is CASSPRLAGANTQYF.

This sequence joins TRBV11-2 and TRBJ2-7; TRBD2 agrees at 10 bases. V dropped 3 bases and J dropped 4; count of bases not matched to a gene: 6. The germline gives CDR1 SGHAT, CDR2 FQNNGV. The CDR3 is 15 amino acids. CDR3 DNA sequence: TGTGCCAGCAGCTTCCATAGCGGGGGGCTATACGAGCAGTACTTC. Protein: CASSFHSGGLYEQYF.

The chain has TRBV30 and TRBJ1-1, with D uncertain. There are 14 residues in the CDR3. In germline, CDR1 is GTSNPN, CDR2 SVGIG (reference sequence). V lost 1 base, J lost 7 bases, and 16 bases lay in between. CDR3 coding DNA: TGTGCCTGGAGTGAGTTGGTCCTCCGGAGTGAAGCTTTCTTT. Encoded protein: CAWSELVLRSEAFF.

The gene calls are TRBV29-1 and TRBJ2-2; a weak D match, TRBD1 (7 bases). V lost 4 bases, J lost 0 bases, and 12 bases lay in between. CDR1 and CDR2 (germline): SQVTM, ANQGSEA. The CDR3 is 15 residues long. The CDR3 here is CSVVEGAANTGELFF. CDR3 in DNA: TGCAGCGTTGTGGAGGGGGCAGCGAACACCGGGGAGCTGTTTTTT.

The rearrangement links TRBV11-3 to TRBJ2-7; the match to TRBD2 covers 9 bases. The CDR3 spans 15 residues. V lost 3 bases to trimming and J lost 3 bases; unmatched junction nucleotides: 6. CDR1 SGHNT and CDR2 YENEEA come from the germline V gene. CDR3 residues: CASSFGSGGLYEQYF. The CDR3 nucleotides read TGTGCCAGCAGCTTCGGGAGCGGGGGGCTCTACGAGCAGTACTTC.

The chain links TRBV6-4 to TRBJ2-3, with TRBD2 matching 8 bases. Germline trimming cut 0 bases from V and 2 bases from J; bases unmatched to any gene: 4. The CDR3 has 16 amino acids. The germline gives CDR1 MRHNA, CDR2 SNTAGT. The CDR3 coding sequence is TGTGCCAGCAGTGACTCCGCGGGAGGAAACACAGATACGCAGTATTTT. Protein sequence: CASSDSAGGNTDTQYF.

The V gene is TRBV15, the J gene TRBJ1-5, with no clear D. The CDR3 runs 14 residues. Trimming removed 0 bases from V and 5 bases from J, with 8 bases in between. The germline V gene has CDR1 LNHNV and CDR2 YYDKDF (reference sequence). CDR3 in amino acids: CATSRDGAYQPQHF. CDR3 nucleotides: TGTGCCACCAGCAGAGACGGTGCGTATCAGCCCCAGCATTTT.

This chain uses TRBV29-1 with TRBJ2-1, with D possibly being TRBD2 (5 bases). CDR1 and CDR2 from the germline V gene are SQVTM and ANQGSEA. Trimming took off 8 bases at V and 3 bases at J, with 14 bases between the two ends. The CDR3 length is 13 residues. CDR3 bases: TGCAGCTTAAACACGGCGGGCTACAATGAGCAGTTCTTC. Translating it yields CSLNTAGYNEQFF.

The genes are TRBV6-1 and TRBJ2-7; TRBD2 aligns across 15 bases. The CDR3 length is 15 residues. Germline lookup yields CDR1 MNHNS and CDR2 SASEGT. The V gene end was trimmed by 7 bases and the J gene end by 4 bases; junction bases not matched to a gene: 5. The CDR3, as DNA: TGTGCCAGCATCGAAGGACTAGCGGGAGGGTACGAGCAGTACTTC. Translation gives CASIEGLAGGYEQYF.

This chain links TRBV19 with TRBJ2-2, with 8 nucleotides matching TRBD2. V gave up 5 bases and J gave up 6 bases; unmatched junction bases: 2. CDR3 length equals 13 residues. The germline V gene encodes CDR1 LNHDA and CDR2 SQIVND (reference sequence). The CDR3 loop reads CASSVGLAGELFF. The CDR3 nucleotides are TGTGCCAGTAGTGTGGGACTAGCCGGGGAGCTGTTTTTT.

CDR3 loop: CASSILAGGSGANVLTF. In DNA form, the CDR3 reads TGTGCCAGCAGCATCCTAGCGGGGGGCTCTGGGGCCAACGTCCTGACTTTC. The V gene is TRBV11-2, the J gene TRBJ2-6, with 11 bases that match TRBD2. Germline V gene sequence: CDR1 SGHAT, CDR2 FQNNGV. The CDR3 extends over 17 amino acids. The V segment lost 5 bases and the J segment 0 bases; nucleotides outside the gene matches: 3.

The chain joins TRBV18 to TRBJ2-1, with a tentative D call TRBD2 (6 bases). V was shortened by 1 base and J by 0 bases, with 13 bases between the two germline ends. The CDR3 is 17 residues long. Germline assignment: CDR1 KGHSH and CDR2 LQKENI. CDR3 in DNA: TGTGCCAGCTCACCACTAACTAGCTCCCCCTCCTACAATGAGCAGTTCTTC. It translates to CASSPLTSSPSYNEQFF.

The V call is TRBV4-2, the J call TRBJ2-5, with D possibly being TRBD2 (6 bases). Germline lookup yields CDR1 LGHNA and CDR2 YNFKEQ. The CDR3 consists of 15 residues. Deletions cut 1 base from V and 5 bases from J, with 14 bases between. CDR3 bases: TGTGCCAGCAGCCAAGTTGCTGGGACTGGGGAGACCCAGTACTTC. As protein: CASSQVAGTGETQYF.

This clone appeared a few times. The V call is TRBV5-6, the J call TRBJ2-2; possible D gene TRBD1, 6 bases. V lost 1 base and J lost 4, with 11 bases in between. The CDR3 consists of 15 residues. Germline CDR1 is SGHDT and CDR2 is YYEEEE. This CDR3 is CASSLYFRGTGELFF. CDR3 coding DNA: TGTGCCAGCAGCTTGTATTTCAGGGGCACCGGGGAGCTGTTTTTT.

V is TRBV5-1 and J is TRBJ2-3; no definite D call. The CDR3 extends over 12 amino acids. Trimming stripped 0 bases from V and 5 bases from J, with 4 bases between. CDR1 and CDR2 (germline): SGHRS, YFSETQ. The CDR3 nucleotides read TGCGCCAGCAGCTTGGAGCTAGATACGCAGTATTTT. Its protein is CASSLELDTQYF.

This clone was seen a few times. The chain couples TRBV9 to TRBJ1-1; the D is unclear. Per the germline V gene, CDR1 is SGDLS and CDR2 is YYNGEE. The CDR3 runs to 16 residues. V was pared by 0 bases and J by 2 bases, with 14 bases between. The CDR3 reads CASSVGRGSSNTEAFF. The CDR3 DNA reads TGTGCCAGCAGCGTAGGGAGAGGGTCTTCAAACACTGAAGCTTTCTTT.

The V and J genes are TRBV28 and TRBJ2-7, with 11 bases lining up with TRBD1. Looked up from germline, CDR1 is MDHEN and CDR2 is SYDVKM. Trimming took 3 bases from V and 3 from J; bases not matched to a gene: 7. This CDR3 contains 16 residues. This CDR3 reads CASSFSRDRGDYEQYF. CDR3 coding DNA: TGTGCCAGCAGTTTTTCCCGGGACAGGGGGGACTACGAGCAGTACTTC.